This is a list of T cell receptor beta chains from one sample in a study of T cell responses to AZD1222 COVID-19 vaccine. The data were produced by immunoSEQ multiplex PCR, yet TCRdb's version contains in-frame clones alone and is incomplete. The data show about 160,000 clones, almost 90% seen once. The specimen was peripheral blood, collected on day 0 of AZD1222 vaccination. The source is an adult in good health. Each CDR3 is given with its conserved first and last residue. A D gene is named only where the DNA matches it firmly. Where a row states a size, it is once, few, many or the class of an expanded clone; other rows omit it.

D: -; length: 17; J: TRBJ1-3; size: -; V: TRBV5-5; DNA: TGTGCCAGCAGCTTGACCCCGGCAGCGGGGTCTGGAAACACCATATATTTT; CDR3: CASSLTPAAGSGNTIYF
D: -; length: 14; J: TRBJ1-1; size: -; V: TRBV5-1; DNA: TGCGCCAGCAGCTTGGGGAGTATGAACACTGAAGCTTTCTTT; CDR3: CASSLGSMNTEAFF
D: -; length: 12; J: TRBJ1-4; size: -; V: TRBV29-1; DNA: TGCAGCGTTGGACGGCTTAATGAAAAACTGTTTTTT; CDR3: CSVGRLNEKLFF
D: -; length: 13; J: TRBJ1-2; size: -; V: TRBV27; DNA: TGTGCCAGTAGCCCTGACGGTAACTATGGCTACACCTTC; CDR3: CASSPDGNYGYTF
D: -; length: 18; J: TRBJ1-1; size: -; V: TRBV5-1; DNA: TGCGCCAGCAGCTTGGATGGGGGCCGAAATTGGATGAACACTGAAGCTTTCTTT; CDR3: CASSLDGGRNWMNTEAFF
D: TRBD2; length: 19; J: TRBJ2-3; size: -; V: TRBV11-2; DNA: TGTGCCAGCAGCCTGGGACTAGCGGGGGCCCCGGGGAGGGACAATACGCAGTATTTT; CDR3: CASSLGLAGAPGRDNTQYF
D: -; length: 18; J: TRBJ1-3; size: -; V: TRBV30; DNA: TGTGCCTGGAGTGTATCCCGGACAGATATAAGCTCTGGAAACACCATATATTTT; CDR3: CAWSVSRTDISSGNTIYF
D: TRBD1; length: 16; J: TRBJ2-3; size: -; V: TRBV7-9; DNA: TGTGCCAGCAGCTCCTACAGGGGCGGCGGCGCAGATACGCAGTATTTT; CDR3: CASSSYRGGGADTQYF
D: -; length: 16; J: TRBJ1-4; size: -; V: TRBV6-2/TRBV6-3; DNA: TGTGCCAGCAGCTTCGGTGCAGGGGTCCGGGGGGAAAAACTGTTTTTT; CDR3: CASSFGAGVRGEKLFF
D: -; length: 15; J: TRBJ2-2; size: -; V: TRBV11-2; DNA: TGTGCCAGCAGAACCGGGACGGTGAACACCGGGGAGCTGTTTTTT; CDR3: CASRTGTVNTGELFF
D: -; length: 14; J: TRBJ2-7; size: -; V: TRBV11-2; DNA: TGTGCCAGCAGCTTAGTAGGTAGGAACCACGAGCAGTACTTC; CDR3: CASSLVGRNHEQYF
D: -; length: 13; J: TRBJ1-2; size: -; V: TRBV7-9; DNA: TGTGCCAGCAGCTTAGCGGACCCTCGAGGCTACACCTTC; CDR3: CASSLADPRGYTF
D: -; length: 13; J: TRBJ1-2; size: -; V: TRBV19; DNA: TGTGCCAGTAGTAACAGAGCAAACGATGGCTACACCTTC; CDR3: CASSNRANDGYTF
D: TRBD2; length: 15; J: TRBJ2-1; size: -; V: TRBV7-9; DNA: TGTGCCTCCTCTCGGGGGGAGGCCATCTACAATGAGCAGTTCTTC; CDR3: CASSRGEAIYNEQFF
D: TRBD1; length: 15; J: TRBJ1-6; size: -; V: TRBV28; DNA: TGTGCCAGCAGGGCCACAGGGGGCGCATATTCACCCCTCCACTTT; CDR3: CASRATGGAYSPLHF
D: TRBD2; length: 17; J: TRBJ2-2; size: -; V: TRBV19; DNA: TGTGCCAGTAGTATTCTGGAACCTAGCGGGAACACCGGGGAGCTGTTTTTT; CDR3: CASSILEPSGNTGELFF
D: -; length: 12; J: TRBJ2-7; size: few; V: TRBV5-1; DNA: TGCGCCAGCAGCGCCACTAGCTACGAGCAGTACTTC; CDR3: CASSATSYEQYF
D: TRBD1; length: 14; J: TRBJ2-3; size: -; V: TRBV18; DNA: TGTGCCAGCTCACCCACAGGGGGCGCAGATACGCAGTATTTT; CDR3: CASSPTGGADTQYF
D: -; length: 12; J: TRBJ2-1; size: few; V: TRBV10-1; DNA: TGCGCCAGCAGTGAGAGCGTAGGAGAGCAGTTCTTC; CDR3: CASSESVGEQFF
D: -; length: 13; J: TRBJ1-1; size: -; V: TRBV2; DNA: TGTGCCAGCAGCGGGGACGGGAACACTGAAGCTTTCTTT; CDR3: CASSGDGNTEAFF
D: -; length: 12; J: TRBJ2-1; size: -; V: TRBV11-2; DNA: TGTGCCAGCAGCCCCCAGTGGCGCGAGCAGTTCTTC; CDR3: CASSPQWREQFF
D: -; length: 14; J: TRBJ2-2; size: -; V: TRBV7-3; DNA: TGTGCCAGCAGCTTAGAGACCTCGCACGGGGAGCTGTTTTTT; CDR3: CASSLETSHGELFF
D: -; length: 14; J: TRBJ1-1; size: few; V: TRBV19; DNA: TGTGCCAGTATACGCGGGACGGCGAACACTGAAGCTTTCTTT; CDR3: CASIRGTANTEAFF
D: TRBD1; length: 14; J: TRBJ2-7; size: -; V: TRBV11-2; DNA: TGTGCCAGCAGCTTGGGGGACAGGGCCTACGAGCAGTACTTC; CDR3: CASSLGDRAYEQYF
D: TRBD1; length: 14; J: TRBJ1-1; size: -; V: TRBV6-2/TRBV6-3; DNA: TGTGCCAGCAGTCCGGGACAGGGAGGACCTGAAGCTTTCTTT; CDR3: CASSPGQGGPEAFF
D: -; length: 17; J: TRBJ1-1; size: -; V: TRBV28; DNA: TGTGCCAGCAGTCCTTTCCTTGCCGGGATACTGCGAGCTGAAGCTTTCTTT; CDR3: CASSPFLAGILRAEAFF
D: TRBD1; length: 17; J: TRBJ1-5; size: -; V: TRBV7-9; DNA: TGTGCCAGCAGCTTAGGTGGGACAGGCCTTAGCAATCAGCCCCAGCATTTT; CDR3: CASSLGGTGLSNQPQHF
D: TRBD1; length: 14; J: TRBJ1-4; size: -; V: TRBV18; DNA: TGTGCCAGCTCGGGACAGTCGTCTAATGAAAAACTGTTTTTT; CDR3: CASSGQSSNEKLFF
D: -; length: 12; J: TRBJ2-2; size: -; V: TRBV19; DNA: TGTGCCAGTAGTATTCAGAGCGGGGAGCTGTTTTTT; CDR3: CASSIQSGELFF
D: -; length: 17; J: TRBJ2-7; size: -; V: TRBV13; DNA: TGTGCCAGCAGCTCGAGAGGGGCCACAGGGTCCAACTACGAGCAGTACTTC; CDR3: CASSSRGATGSNYEQYF
D: TRBD2; length: 15; J: TRBJ2-7; size: -; V: TRBV5-1; DNA: TGCGCCAGCAGCTTGGTAGGGGAGGGTCCCTACGAGCAGTACTTC; CDR3: CASSLVGEGPYEQYF
D: -; length: 14; J: TRBJ1-6; size: once; V: TRBV10-3; DNA: TGTGCCATCAGTGAACAGGGCTTCAATTCACCCCTCCACTTT; CDR3: CAISEQGFNSPLHF
D: -; length: 15; J: TRBJ1-5; size: -; V: TRBV28; DNA: TGTGCCAGCAGCTTGGGGGGCAGGAGCAATCAGCCCCAGCATTTT; CDR3: CASSLGGRSNQPQHF
D: TRBD1; length: 14; J: TRBJ1-2; size: -; V: TRBV28; DNA: TGTGCCAGCAGTCCCCCGGACAGGAGCTATGGCTACACCTTC; CDR3: CASSPPDRSYGYTF
D: -; length: 15; J: TRBJ1-1; size: -; V: TRBV4-3; DNA: TGCGCCAGCAGCCAAGATCCGAGGGGTGGGGCTGAAGCTTTCTTT; CDR3: CASSQDPRGGAEAFF
D: TRBD1; length: 14; J: TRBJ1-2; size: -; V: TRBV2; DNA: TGTGCCAGCAGTGATCAGGGACAGGGAAGTGGCTACACCTTC; CDR3: CASSDQGQGSGYTF
D: -; length: 13; J: TRBJ1-4; size: -; V: TRBV6-5; DNA: TGTGCCAGCAGTTATGGGACGGGGGAAAAACTGTTTTTT; CDR3: CASSYGTGEKLFF
D: TRBD1; length: 16; J: TRBJ1-2; size: -; V: TRBV28; DNA: TGTGCCAGCACTTCCCCTACAGGGGGCCTTAACTATGGCTACACCTTC; CDR3: CASTSPTGGLNYGYTF
D: -; length: 20; J: TRBJ1-1; size: -; V: TRBV18; DNA: TGTGCCAGCTCACCAAATCTGAGAGGCAGGGTTGAAAAGTTTGGCACTGAAGCTTTCTTT; CDR3: CASSPNLRGRVEKFGTEAFF
D: -; length: 12; J: TRBJ1-5; size: -; V: TRBV6-6; DNA: TGTGCCAGCAGTCCGATCAATCAGCCCCAGCATTTT; CDR3: CASSPINQPQHF
D: TRBD1; length: 13; J: TRBJ2-3; size: -; V: TRBV29-1; DNA: TGCAGCGCTACCGGGACAGGGAGAGATACGCAGTATTTT; CDR3: CSATGTGRDTQYF
D: -; length: 15; J: TRBJ1-1; size: -; V: TRBV5-1; DNA: TGCGCCAGCAGCTTGCTTCACAGCCTTAACACTGAAGCTTTCTTT; CDR3: CASSLLHSLNTEAFF
D: -; length: 14; J: TRBJ1-5; size: -; V: TRBV2; DNA: TGTGCCAGCGGGTGGGGGGCGAGCAATCAGCCCCAGCATTTT; CDR3: CASGWGASNQPQHF
D: -; length: 14; J: TRBJ2-5; size: -; V: TRBV19; DNA: TGTGCCAGTAGCGAAAGGGCTGGCCAAGAGACCCAGTACTTC; CDR3: CASSERAGQETQYF
D: -; length: 14; J: TRBJ1-5; size: -; V: TRBV19; DNA: TGTGCCAGTAGTGTTCAGGGAGGACGTCAGCCCCAGCATTTT; CDR3: CASSVQGGRQPQHF